Sequencing of this TCR beta chain was carried out in a study of blood T cell repertoires in COVID-19. Using immunoSEQ multiplex PCR, the repertoire was profiled, and TCRdb retains in-frame clones only, with some absent. The repertoire consists of about 200,000 clones, with about 85% occurring once and the leading ten covering roughly 4.5%. The CDR3 has 15 amino acids. The germline V gene has CDR1 KGHSH and CDR2 LQKENI. V lost 2 bases to trimming and J lost 1 base, with 11 bases between them. Sequencing was performed on peripheral blood. V gene TRBV18 combines with J gene TRBJ1-1, with a tentative D call TRBD1 (6 bases). This receptor was identified in a woman older than 75 with acute or convalescent COVID-19. The CDR3 DNA is TGTGCCAGCTCACCAAACAGGGACGGGAACACTGAAGCTTTCTTT. Translation: CASSPNRDGNTEAFF.